These T cell receptor beta chains were read from a single sample in a study of T cell repertoires in aging, cancer and after chemotherapy. MiXCR, applied by TCRdb to the multiplex PCR reads, yields one record per CDR3 protein. The table shows roughly 7,000 distinct CDR3 sequences, with 35% to 50% occurring only once. The sequencing input was blood. All receptors come from a human donor in good health. CDR3s leave out the opening cysteine and the closing phenylalanine or tryptophan. The order of the fields is V gene, CDR3 protein.

TRBV9,ASSGIEQF
TRBV12-3/TRBV12-4,ASSIGGFGTEAF
TRBV7-3,ASSLSGQEGNEQF
TRBV6-1,ASSEGQGVTYEQY
TRBV7-2,ASSPLDTQY
TRBV19,ASSIAGDGYTEAF
TRBV4-3,ASSQSRTATNYGYT
TRBV20-1,SASLAGVRNEQF
TRBV19,ASSIGAYTEAF
TRBV28,ASSTHRDGSPLH
TRBV12-3/TRBV12-4,ASSSGTVQETQY
TRBV7-9,ASSLAGTSTDTQY
TRBV19,ASSIGGPIYNEQF
TRBV6-5,ASTRYSGYGYT
TRBV30,AWDPLPLYTGELF
TRBV6-1,ATLPRGRRGNTIY
TRBV5-8,ASSLTGSYSGANVLT
TRBV6-1,ASSDQGATNQPQH
TRBV4-2,ASSQASLGDEQY